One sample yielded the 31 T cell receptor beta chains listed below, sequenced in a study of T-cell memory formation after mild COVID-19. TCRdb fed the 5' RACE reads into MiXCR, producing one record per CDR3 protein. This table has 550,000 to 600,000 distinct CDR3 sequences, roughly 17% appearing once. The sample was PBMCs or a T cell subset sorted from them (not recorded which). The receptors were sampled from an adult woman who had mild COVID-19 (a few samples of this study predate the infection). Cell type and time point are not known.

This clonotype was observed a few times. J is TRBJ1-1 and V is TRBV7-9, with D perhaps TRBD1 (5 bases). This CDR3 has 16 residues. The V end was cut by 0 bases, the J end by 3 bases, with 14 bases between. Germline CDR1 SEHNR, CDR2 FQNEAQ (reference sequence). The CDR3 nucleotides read TGTGCCAGCAGCTTAGCCCAAGGGACCGTGGACACTGAAGCTTTCTTT. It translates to CASSLAQGTVDTEAFF.

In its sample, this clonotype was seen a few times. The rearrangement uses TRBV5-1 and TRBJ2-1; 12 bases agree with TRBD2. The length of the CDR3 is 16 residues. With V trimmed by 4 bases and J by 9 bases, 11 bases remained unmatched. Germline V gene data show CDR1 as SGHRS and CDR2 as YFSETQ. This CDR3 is CASSDGLAGLASEQFF. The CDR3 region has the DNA TGCGCCAGCAGCGACGGACTAGCGGGGTTAGCCAGTGAGCAGTTCTTC.

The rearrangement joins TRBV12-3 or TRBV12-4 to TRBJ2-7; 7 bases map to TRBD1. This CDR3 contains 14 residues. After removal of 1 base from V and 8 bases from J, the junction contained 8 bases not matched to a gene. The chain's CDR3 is CASSLEIGQAKQYF. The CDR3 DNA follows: TGTGCCAGCAGTTTAGAAATTGGACAGGCTAAGCAGTACTTC.

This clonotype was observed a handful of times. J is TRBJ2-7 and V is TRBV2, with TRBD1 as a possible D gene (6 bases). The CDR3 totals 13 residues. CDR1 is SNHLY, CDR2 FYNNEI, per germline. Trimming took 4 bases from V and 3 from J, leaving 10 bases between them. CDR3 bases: TGTGCCAGCAGTGGACAGGCAGACTACGAGCAGTACTTC. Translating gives CASSGQADYEQYF.

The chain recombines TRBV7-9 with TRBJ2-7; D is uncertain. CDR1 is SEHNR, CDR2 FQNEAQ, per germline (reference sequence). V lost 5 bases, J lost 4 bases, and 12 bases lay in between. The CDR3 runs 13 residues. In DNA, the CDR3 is TGTGCCAGCAGCCATAAGTGGGGTTACGAGCAGTACTTC. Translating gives CASSHKWGYEQYF.

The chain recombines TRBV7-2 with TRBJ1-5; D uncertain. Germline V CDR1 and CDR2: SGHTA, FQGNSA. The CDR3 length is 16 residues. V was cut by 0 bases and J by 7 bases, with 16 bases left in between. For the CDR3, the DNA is TGTGCCAGCAGCTTAGCAGCGGTAGGGTGGCAGCAGCCCCAGCATTTT. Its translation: CASSLAAVGWQQPQHF. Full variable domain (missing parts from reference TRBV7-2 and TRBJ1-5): GAGVSQSPSNKVTEKGKDVELRCDPISGHTALYWYRQSLGQGLEFLIYFQGNSAPDKSGLPSDRFSAERTGGSVSTLTIQRTQQEDSAVYLCASSLAAVGWQQPQHFGDGTRLSIL.

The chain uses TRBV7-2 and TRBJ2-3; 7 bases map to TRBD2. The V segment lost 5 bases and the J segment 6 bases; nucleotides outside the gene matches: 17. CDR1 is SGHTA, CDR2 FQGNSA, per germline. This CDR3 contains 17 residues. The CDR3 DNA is TGTGCCAGCAGCCTTAGAGGGACTTCTACAGCGGGGGATACGCAGTATTTT. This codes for CASSLRGTSTAGDTQYF.

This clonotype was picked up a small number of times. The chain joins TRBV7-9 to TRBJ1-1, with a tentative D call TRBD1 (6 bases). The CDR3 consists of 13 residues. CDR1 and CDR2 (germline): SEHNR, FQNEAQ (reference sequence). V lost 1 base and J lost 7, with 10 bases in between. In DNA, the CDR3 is TGTGCCAGCAGCTTAGACGGGGGCCATGAAGCTTTCTTT. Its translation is CASSLDGGHEAFF.

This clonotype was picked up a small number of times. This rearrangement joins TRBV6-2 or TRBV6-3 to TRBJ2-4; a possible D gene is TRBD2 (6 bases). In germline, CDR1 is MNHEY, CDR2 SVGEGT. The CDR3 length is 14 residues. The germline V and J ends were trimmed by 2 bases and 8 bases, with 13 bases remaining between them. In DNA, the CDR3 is TGTGCCAGCAGTTACGAGGGGAGGATCGACATTCAGTACTTC. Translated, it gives CASSYEGRIDIQYF.

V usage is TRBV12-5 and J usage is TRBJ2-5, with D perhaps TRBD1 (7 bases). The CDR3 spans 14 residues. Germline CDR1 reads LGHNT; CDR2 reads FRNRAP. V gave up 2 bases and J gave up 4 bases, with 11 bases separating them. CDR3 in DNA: TGTGCTAGTGGTTTGTCAGGGGGAGGAGAGACCCAGTACTTC. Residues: CASGLSGGGETQYF.

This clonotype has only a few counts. The CDR3 DNA sequence: TGTGCCAGCAGCGGCCTCCTTTCAGGGAAAAGAAACTCACCCCTCCACTTT. This sequence encodes CASSGLLSGKRNSPLHF. The chain has TRBV7-2 and TRBJ1-6, with a possible D match to TRBD1 (5 bases). V was cut by 5 bases and J by 10 bases, with 24 bases left in between. CDR1 is SGHTA and CDR2 is FQGNSA in the germline V gene. The CDR3 has 17 residues.

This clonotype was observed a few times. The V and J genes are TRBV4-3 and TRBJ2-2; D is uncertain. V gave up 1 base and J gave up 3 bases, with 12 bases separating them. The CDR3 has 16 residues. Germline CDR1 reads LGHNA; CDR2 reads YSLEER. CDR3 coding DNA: TGCGCCAGCAGCCAAGTTTACGGACGATACACCGGGGAGCTGTTTTTT. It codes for CASSQVYGRYTGELFF.

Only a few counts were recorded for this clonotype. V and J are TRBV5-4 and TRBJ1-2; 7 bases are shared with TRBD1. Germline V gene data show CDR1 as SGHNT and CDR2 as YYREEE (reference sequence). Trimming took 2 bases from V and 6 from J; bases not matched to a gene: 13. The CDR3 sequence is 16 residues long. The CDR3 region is CASSLSLTGSGDGYTF. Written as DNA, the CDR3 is TGTGCCAGCAGCTTATCACTGACAGGGTCGGGTGATGGCTACACCTTC.

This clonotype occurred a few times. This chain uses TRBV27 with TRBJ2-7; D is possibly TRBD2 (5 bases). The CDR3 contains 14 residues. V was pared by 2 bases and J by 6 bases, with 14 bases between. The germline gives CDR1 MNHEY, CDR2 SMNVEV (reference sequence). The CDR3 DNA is TGTGCCAGCAGTTTAGAGGGCTACAGTGGCGAGCAGTACTTC. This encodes CASSLEGYSGEQYF.

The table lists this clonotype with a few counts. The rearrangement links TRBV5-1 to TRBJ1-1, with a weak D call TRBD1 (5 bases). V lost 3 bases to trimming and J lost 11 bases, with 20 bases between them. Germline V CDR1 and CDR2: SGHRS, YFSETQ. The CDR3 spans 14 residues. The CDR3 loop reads CASSSSRVADEAFF. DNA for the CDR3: TGCGCCAGCAGCTCTTCCAGGGTGGCGGACGAGGCTTTCTTT.

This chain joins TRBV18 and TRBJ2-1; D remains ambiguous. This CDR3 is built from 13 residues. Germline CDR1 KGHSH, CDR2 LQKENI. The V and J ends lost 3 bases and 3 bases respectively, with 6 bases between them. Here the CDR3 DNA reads TGTGCCAGCTCACCTTACGACTACAATGAGCAGTTCTTC. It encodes CASSPYDYNEQFF.

This CDR3 is CASSPRVTEGETQYF. CDR3 nucleotide sequence: TGTGCCAGCAGCCCCCGCGTCACAGAGGGAGAGACCCAGTACTTC. The chain has TRBV7-2 and TRBJ2-5, with D possibly matching TRBD2 (5 bases). The CDR3 has 15 amino acids. CDR1 is SGHTA and CDR2 is FQGNSA in the germline V gene. Deletions cut 5 bases from V and 4 bases from J, with 17 bases between. The variable domain in full, completed from reference TRBV7-2 and TRBJ2-5, reads GAGVSQSPSNKVTEKGKDVELRCDPISGHTALYWYRQSLGQGLEFLIYFQGNSAPDKSGLPSDRFSAERTGGSVSTLTIQRTQQEDSAVYLCASSPRVTEGETQYFGPGTRLLVL.

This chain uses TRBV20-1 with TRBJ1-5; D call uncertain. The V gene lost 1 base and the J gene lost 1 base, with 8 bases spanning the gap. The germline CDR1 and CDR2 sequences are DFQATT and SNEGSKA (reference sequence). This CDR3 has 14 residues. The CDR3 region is CSARGALSNQPQHF. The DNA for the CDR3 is TGCAGTGCTAGAGGTGCCCTCAGCAATCAGCCCCAGCATTTT.

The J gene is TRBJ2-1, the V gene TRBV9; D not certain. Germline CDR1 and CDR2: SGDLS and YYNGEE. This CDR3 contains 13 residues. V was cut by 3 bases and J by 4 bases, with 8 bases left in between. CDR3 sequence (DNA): TGTGCCAGCAGCGCATCTGATTACAATGAGCAGTTCTTC. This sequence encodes CASSASDYNEQFF.

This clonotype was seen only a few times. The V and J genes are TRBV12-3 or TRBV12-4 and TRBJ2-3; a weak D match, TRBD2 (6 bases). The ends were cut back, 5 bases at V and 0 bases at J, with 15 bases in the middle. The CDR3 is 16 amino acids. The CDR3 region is CASSPWLAGSTDTQYF. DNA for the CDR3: TGTGCCAGCAGTCCTTGGTTGGCGGGAAGCACAGATACGCAGTATTTT.

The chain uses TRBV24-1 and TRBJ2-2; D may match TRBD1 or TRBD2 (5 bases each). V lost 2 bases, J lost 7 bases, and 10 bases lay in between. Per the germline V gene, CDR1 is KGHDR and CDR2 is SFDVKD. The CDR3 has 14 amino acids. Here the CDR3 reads CATSDSGRGGELFF. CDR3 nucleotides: TGTGCCACCAGTGATTCGGGGCGAGGCGGGGAGCTGTTTTTT.

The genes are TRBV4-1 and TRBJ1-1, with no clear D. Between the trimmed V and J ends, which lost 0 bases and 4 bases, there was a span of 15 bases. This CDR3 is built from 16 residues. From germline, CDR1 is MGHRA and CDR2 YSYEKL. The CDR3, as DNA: TGCGCCAGCAGCCAAGATCTGGGCAGAGTTGCCACTGAAGCTTTCTTT. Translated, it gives CASSQDLGRVATEAFF.

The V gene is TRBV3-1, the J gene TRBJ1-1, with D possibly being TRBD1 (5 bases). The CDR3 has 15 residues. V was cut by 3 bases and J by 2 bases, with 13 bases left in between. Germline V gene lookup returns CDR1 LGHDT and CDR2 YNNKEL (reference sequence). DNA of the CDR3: TGTGCCAGCAGCCACGGGACTGCGGCTAACACTGAAGCTTTCTTT. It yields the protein CASSHGTAANTEAFF.

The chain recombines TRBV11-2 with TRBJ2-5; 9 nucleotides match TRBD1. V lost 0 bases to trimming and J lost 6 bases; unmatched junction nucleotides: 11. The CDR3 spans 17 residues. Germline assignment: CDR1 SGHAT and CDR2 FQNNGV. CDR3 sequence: CASSLEGGTGSWQTQYF. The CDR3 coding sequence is TGTGCCAGCAGCTTAGAGGGAGGGACAGGGTCTTGGCAGACCCAGTACTTC.

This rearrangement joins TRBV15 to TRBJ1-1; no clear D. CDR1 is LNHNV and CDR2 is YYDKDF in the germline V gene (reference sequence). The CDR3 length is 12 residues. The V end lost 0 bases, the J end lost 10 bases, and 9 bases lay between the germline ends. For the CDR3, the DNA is TGTGCCACCAGCAGAGATGTCGAGGGAGCTTTCTTT. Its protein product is CATSRDVEGAFF.

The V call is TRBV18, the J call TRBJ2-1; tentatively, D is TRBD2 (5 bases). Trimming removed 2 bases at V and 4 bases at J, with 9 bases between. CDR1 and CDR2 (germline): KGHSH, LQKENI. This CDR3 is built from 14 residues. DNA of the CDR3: TGTGCCAGCTCACCAACCGGACTTTACAATGAGCAGTTCTTC. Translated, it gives CASSPTGLYNEQFF.

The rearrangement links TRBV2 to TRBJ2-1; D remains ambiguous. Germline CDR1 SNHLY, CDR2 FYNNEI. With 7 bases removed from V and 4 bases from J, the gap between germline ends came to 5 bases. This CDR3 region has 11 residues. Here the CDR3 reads CASTTYNEQFF. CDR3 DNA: TGTGCCAGCACGACTTACAATGAGCAGTTCTTC.

The CDR3, as DNA: TGTGCCAGCAGCCAAGATGCCGGGGGTCACTTTCCCCATGAGCAGTTCTTC. Its protein is CASSQDAGGHFPHEQFF. This chain connects TRBV3-1 to TRBJ2-1; D perhaps matches TRBD2 (6 bases). Germline lookup yields CDR1 LGHDT and CDR2 YNNKEL (reference sequence). The CDR3 consists of 17 residues. V was clipped by 0 bases and J by 8 bases, with 20 bases between them.

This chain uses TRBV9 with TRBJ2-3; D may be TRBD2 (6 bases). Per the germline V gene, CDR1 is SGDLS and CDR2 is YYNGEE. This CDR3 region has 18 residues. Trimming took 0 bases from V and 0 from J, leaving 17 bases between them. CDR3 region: CASSVAHIAVTSTDTQYF. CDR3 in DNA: TGTGCCAGCAGCGTAGCCCACATAGCGGTTACTAGCACAGATACGCAGTATTTT.

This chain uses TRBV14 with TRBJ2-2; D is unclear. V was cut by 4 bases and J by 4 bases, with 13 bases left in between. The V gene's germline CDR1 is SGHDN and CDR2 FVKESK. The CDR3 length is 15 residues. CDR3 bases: TGTGCCAGCAGCCCCCGGGCCCCTGGCACCGGGGAGCTGTTTTTT. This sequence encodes CASSPRAPGTGELFF.

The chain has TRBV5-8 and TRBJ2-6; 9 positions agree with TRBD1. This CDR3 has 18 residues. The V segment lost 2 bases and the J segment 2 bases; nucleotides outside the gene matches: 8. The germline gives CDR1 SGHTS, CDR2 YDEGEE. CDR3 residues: CASSFRDRVLAGANVLTF. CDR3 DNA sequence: TGTGCCAGCAGCTTCAGGGACAGGGTTTTGGCTGGGGCCAACGTCCTGACTTTC.